What follows is one TCR beta chain and its context. The CDR3 sequence is 15 residues long. The germline V gene has CDR1 LNHDA and CDR2 SQIVND (reference sequence). The ends were cut back, 4 bases at V and 6 bases at J, with 18 bases in the middle. Sequencing used immunoSEQ multiplex PCR; TCRdb keeps in-frame clones, though not all of them. The sample records some 260,000 clones, around nine tenths being singletons. The source of the sample is a study of blood T cell repertoires in COVID-19. About the study: From T cells, B-cell-depleted T cells, or PBMCs came the material, which was cDNA or gDNA.

This chain connects TRBV19 to TRBJ1-1; tentatively, D is TRBD1 (5 bases). Sequenced input: peripheral blood. The TCR comes from a man between 18 and 29 years old with active or convalescent COVID-19. The CDR3 nucleotides are TGTGCCAGTAGTACCTGGGCCTTTCCGGGGGCTGAAGCTTTCTTT. Protein sequence: CASSTWAFPGAEAFF.